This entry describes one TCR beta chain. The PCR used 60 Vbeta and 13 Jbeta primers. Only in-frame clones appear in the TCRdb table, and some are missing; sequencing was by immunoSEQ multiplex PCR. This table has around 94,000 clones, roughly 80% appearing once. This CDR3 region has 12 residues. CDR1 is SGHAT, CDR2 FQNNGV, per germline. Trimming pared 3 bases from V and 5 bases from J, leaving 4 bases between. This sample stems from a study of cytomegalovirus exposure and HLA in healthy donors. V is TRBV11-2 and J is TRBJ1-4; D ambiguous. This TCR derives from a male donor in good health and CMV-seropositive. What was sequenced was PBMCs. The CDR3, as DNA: TGTGCCAGCAGCTTCCTCAATGAAAAACTGTTTTTT. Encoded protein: CASSFLNEKLFF.